This T cell receptor (beta chain) was captured in a study of cytomegalovirus exposure and HLA in healthy donors. About the research overall: HLA-typed donors contributed around 82 million unique TCRs, which were held in an early data release.

Deletions cut 1 base from V and 3 bases from J, with 13 bases between. Germline V CDR1 and CDR2: LNHDA, SQIVND (reference sequence). This CDR3 is 16 amino acids long. A note on this clone: Antigen unknown.

When sampled, the donors appeared nominally healthy, though they likely had unrecorded immune exposures. The PCR made use of 60 Vbeta and 13 Jbeta primers. Only in-frame clones appear in the TCRdb table, and some are missing; sequencing was by immunoSEQ multiplex PCR. This sample has 110,000 or so clones, with about an eighth found just once. Study conclusions and caveats: Reportedly, fewer N-insertions than the roughly 600-donor mean appeared in an Asian-associated ancestry cluster in a later analysis. As a later analysis showed, a missense DCLRE1C variant was linked to trimming of TCR beta V- and J-genes.

The receptor's source is a man aged 40-49 years in good health and CMV-seropositive. The sample was PBMCs. The V call is TRBV19, the J call TRBJ1-5; weak D call: TRBD1 (5 bases). This CDR3 is CASSIVASRDNQPQHF. Written as DNA, the CDR3 is TGTGCCAGTAGTATAGTCGCCAGCAGGGACAATCAGCCCCAGCATTTT.